This T cell receptor beta chain was captured by sequencing in a study of T cell clones after liver transplantation. Across the whole study: As an antigen-independent comparator, third-party-reactive TCRbeta sequences came from pre-transplant mixed lymphocyte reactions.

About this clone: The antigen remains undetermined.

Study-wide findings and caveats: Small, mixed patient groups and varying post-transplant times limit these conclusions.

The method was immunoSEQ multiplex PCR; TCRdb's version includes in-frame clones alone and lacks a portion of them. The sample yields under 150,000 clones, 90% seen once. Sequencing used CD4+ T cells from blood, obtained 12 months after liver transplant. The receptor's source is a human patient who received a liver transplant. Some T cells could come from the graft donor.

The CDR3 protein is CASSAQGAGSYEQYF. CDR3 in DNA: TGTGCCAGCAGCGCACAGGGGGCTGGGTCATACGAGCAGTACTTC. This chain joins TRBV11-2 and TRBJ2-7, with 9 bases fitting TRBD1. Trimming cost V 5 bases and J 4 bases; bases outside gene matches: 9. CDR3 length: 15 residues. Germline assignment: CDR1 SGHAT and CDR2 FQNNGV.